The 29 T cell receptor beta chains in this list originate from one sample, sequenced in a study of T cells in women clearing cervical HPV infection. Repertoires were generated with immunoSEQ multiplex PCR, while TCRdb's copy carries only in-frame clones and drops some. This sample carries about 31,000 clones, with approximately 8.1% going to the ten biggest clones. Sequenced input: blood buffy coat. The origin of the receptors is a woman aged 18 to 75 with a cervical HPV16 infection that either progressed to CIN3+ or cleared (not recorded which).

CDR3 DNA (partial): TGTGCCAGCGCCCCAGGCTATAATTCACCC. It codes for CASAPGYNSP. The whole CDR3 sequence reads CASAPGYNSPLHF. The V gene is TRBV2, the J gene TRBJ1-6; no reliable D call. Read coverage stops 3 residues before the CDR3 terminus; the germline J gene supplies the remainder. This CDR3 has 13 amino acids. V lost 8 bases to trimming and J lost 3 bases, with 8 bases between them. CDR1 and CDR2 from the germline V gene are SNHLY and FYNNEI.

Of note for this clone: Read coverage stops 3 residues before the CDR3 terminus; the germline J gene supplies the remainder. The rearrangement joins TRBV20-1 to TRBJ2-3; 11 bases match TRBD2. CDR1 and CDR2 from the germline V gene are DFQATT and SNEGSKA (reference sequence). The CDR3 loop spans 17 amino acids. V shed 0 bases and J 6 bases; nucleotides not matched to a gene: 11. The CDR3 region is CSARDPASGGSGDTQYF. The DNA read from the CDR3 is TGCAGTGCTAGAGATCCCGCTAGCGGGGGGTCCGGGGATACG.

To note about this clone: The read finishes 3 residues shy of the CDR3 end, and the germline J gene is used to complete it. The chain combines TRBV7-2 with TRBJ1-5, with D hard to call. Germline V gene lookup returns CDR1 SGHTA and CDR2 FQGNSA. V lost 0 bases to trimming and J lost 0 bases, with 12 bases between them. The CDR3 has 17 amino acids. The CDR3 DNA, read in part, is TGTGCCAGCAGCTTAGCGCTTCAAGCCGGTAGCAATCAGCCC. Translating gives CASSLALQAGSNQP. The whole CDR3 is CASSLALQAGSNQPQHF.

CDR3 DNA (partial): TGTGCCAGCAGCTTAGCGCCAGGGGGCAACTATGGC. It specifies CASSLAPGGNYG. The whole CDR3 region reads CASSLAPGGNYGYTF. This chain uses TRBV7-9 with TRBJ1-2; 8 bases line up with TRBD1. The read is 3 residues too short to cover the CDR3 end, so that end is filled in from the germline J gene. This CDR3 has 15 residues. Germline assignment: CDR1 SEHNR and CDR2 FQNEAQ (reference sequence). J was trimmed by 2 bases and V by 0 bases; bases with no gene match: 2.

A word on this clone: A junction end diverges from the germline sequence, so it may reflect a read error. CDR3 sequence reads: CASSGPGGFSETQYF. CDR3 DNA, as far as it was read: TGTGCCAGCAGCGGACCCGGGGGGTTTTCAGAGACG. The rearrangement joins TRBV6-2 or TRBV6-3 to TRBJ2-3; 7 bases fit TRBD2. Read sequence stops 3 residues before the CDR3 end, and the germline J gene provides the missing end. CDR3 size: 15 residues. Looked up from germline, CDR1 is MNHEY and CDR2 is SVGEGT.

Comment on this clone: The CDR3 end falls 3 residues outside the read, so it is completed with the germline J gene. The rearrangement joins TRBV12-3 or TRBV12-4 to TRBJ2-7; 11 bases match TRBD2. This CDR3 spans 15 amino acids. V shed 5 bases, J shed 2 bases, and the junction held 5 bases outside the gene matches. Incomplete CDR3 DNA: TGTGCCAGCAGTGGGACTAGCGGAGGCCCCTACGAG. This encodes CASSGTSGGPYE. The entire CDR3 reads CASSGTSGGPYEQYF.

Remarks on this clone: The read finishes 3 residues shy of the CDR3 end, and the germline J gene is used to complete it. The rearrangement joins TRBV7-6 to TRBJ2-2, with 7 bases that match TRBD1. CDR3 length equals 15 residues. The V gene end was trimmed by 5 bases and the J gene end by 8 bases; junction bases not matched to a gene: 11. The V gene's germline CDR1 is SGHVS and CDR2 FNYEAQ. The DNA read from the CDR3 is TGTGCCAGCAGCCCCACCCGACAGGGTTCTGGGGAG. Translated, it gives CASSPTRQGSGE. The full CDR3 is CASSPTRQGSGELFF.

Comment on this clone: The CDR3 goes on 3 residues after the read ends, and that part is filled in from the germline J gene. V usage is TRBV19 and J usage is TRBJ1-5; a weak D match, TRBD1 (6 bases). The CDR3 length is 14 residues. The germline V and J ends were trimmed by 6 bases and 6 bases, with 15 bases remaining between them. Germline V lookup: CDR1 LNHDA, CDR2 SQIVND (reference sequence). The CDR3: CASRTGTLSQPQHF. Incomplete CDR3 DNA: TGTGCCAGTAGAACCGGGACATTAAGTCAGCCC.

The CDR3 region is CASRTGTGYGYTF. The part of the CDR3 DNA that was read is TGTGCCAGCAGGACAGGGACAGGGTACGGC. The chain combines TRBV7-6 with TRBJ1-2; 9 nucleotides line up with TRBD1. The CDR3 extends 3 residues past the end of the read, so its final part is completed from the germline J gene. This CDR3 comprises 13 residues. The germline V gene encodes CDR1 SGHVS and CDR2 FNYEAQ. Looking up the rest from reference TRBV7-6 and TRBJ1-2 gives the full variable domain: GAGVSQSPRYKVTKRGQDVALRCDPISGHVSLYWYRQALGQGPEFLTYFNYEAQQDKSGLPNDRFSAERPEGSISTLTIQRTEQRDSAMYRCASRTGTGYGYTFGSGTRLTVV.

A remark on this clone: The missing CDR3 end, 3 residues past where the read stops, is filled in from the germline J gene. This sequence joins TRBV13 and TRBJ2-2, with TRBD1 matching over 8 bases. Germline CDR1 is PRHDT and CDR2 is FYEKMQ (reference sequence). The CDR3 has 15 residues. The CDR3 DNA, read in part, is TGTGCCAGCAGCCCCGGGGACAGGAAAAATTCACCG. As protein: CASSPGDRKNSP. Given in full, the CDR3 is CASSPGDRKNSPLFF.

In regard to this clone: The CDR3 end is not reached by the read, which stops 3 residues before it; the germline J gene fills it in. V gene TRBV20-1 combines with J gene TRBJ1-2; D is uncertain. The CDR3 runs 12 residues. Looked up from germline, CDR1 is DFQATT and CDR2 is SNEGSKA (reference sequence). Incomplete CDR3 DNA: TGCAGTGCTAGAGAACCTCAGAGAGGC. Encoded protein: CSAREPQRG. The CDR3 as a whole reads CSAREPQRGYTF.

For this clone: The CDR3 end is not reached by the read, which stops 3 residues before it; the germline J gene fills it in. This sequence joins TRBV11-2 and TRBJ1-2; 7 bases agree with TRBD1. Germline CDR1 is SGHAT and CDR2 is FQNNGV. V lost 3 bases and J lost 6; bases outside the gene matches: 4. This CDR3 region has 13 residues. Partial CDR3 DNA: TGTGCCAGCAGCTTTTGGCAGGGGGATGGC. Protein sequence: CASSFWQGDG. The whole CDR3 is CASSFWQGDGYTF.

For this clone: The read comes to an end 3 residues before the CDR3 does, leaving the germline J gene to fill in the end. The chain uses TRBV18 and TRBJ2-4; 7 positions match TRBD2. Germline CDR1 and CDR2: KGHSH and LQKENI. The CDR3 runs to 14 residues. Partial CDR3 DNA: TGTGCCAGCTCCCTCGGGGGGTCCAACTATGGT. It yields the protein CASSLGGSNYG. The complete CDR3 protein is CASSLGGSNYGQYF.

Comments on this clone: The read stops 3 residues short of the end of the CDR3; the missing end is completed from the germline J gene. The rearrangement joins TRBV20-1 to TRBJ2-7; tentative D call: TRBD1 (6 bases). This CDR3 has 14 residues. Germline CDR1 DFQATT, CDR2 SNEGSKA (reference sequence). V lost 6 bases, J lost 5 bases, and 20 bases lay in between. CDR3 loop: CSATESGEPHEQYF. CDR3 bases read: TGCAGTGCAACCGAGTCAGGGGAGCCCCACGAG.

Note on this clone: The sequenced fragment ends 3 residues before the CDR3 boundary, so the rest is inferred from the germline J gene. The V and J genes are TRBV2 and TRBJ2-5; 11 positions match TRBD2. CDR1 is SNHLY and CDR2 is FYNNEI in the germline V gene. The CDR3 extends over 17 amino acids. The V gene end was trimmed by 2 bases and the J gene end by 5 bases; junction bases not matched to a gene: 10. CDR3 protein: CASSELVSSGGPETQYF. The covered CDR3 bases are TGTGCCAGCAGTGAATTAGTATCTAGCGGGGGGCCTGAGACC.

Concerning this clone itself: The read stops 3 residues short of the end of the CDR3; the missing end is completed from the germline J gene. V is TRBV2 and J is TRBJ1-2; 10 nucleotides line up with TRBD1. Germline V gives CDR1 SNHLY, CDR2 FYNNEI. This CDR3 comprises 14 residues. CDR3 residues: CASRPRTGGEGYTF. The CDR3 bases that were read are TGTGCCAGCAGACCGAGGACAGGGGGGGAAGGC.

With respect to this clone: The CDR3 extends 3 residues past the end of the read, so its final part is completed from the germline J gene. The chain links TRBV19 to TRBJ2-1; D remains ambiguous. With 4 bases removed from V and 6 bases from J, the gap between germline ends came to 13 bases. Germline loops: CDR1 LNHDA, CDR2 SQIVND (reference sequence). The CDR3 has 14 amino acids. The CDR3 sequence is CASSKVDSVNEQFF. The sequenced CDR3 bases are TGTGCCAGTAGTAAGGTTGACTCAGTCAATGAG. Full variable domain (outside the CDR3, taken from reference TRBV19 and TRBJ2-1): DGGITQSPKYLFRKEGQNVTLSCEQNLNHDAMYWYRQDPGQGLRLIYYSQIVNDFQKGDIAEGYSVSREKKESFPLTVTSAQKNPTAFYLCASSKVDSVNEQFFGPGTRLTVL.

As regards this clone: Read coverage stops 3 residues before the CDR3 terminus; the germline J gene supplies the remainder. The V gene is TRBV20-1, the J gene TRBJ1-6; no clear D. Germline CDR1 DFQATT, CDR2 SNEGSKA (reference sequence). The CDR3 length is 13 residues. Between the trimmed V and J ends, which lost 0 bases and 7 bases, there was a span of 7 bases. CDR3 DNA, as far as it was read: TGCAGTGCTAGAGATAAAGCGAATTCACCC. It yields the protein CSARDKANSP. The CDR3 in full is CSARDKANSPLHF.

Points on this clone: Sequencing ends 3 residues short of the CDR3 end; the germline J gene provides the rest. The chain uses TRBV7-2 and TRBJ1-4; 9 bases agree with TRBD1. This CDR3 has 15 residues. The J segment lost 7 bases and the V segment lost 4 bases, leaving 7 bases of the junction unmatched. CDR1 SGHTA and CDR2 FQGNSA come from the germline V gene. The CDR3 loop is CASSSRPGQGEKLFF. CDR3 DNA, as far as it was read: TGTGCCAGCAGCTCCCGTCCGGGACAGGGTGAAAAA.

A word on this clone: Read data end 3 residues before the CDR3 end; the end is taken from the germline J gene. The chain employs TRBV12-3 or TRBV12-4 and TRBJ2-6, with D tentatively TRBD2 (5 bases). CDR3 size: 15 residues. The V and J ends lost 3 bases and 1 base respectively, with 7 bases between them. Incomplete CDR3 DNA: TGTGCCAGCAGTTTTGCGGGTTCTGGGGCCAACGTC. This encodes CASSFAGSGANV. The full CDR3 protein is CASSFAGSGANVLTF.

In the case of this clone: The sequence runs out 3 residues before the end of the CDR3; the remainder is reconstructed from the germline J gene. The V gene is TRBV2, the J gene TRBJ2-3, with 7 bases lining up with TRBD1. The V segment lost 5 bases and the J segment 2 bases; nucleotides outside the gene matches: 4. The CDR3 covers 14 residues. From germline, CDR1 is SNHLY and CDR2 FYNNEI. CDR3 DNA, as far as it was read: TGTGCCAGCAGTCGGACAGGCCCCACAGATACG. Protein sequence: CASSRTGPTDT. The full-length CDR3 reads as CASSRTGPTDTQYF.

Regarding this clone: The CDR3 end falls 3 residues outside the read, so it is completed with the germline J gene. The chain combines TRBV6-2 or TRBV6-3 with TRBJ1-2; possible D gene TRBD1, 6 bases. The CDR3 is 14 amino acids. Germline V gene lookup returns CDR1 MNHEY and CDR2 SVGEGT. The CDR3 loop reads CASRAYRENQPYTF. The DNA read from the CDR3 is TGTGCCAGCAGGGCATACAGGGAGAATCAGCCC.

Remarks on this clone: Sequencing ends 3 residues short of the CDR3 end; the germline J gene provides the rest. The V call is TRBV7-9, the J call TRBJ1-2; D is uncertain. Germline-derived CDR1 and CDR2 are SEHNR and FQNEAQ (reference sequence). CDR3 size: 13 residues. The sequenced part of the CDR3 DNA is TGTGCCAGCAGCTTACAGGCCTATTACGAC. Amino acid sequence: CASSLQAYYD. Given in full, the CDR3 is CASSLQAYYDYTF.

The DNA read from the CDR3 is TGTGCCATCAGTGTATCGCCAGGGATCTATGGT. It translates to CAISVSPGIYG. The whole CDR3 region reads CAISVSPGIYGQYF. The V call is TRBV10-3, the J call TRBJ2-4; D is possibly TRBD1 (5 bases). The CDR3 end falls 3 residues outside the read, so it is completed with the germline J gene. Per germline, CDR1 ENHRY and CDR2 SYGVKD. This CDR3 region has 14 residues.

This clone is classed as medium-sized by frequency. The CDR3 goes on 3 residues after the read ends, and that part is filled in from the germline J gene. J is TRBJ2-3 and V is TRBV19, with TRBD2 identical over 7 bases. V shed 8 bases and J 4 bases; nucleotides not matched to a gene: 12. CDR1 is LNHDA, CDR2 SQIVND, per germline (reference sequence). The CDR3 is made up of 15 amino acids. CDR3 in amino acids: CASGSSGGGADTQYF. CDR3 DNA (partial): TGTGCCAGTGGTTCTAGCGGAGGTGGGGCAGATACG.

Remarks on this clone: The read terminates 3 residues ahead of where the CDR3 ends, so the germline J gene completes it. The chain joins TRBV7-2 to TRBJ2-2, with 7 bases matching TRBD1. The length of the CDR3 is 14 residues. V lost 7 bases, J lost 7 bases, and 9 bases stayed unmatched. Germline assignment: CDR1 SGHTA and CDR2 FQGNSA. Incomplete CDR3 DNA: TGTGCCAGCAACTTCATAGGGGGCGGCGGGGAG. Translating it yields CASNFIGGGGE. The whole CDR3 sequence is CASNFIGGGGELFF.

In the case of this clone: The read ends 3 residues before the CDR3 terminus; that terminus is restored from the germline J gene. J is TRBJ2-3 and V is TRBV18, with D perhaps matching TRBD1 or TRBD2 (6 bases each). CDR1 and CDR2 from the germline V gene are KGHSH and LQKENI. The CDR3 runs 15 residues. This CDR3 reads CASSHGPGEGQPQYF. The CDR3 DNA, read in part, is TGTGCCAGCTCACACGGTCCGGGAGAAGGACAGCCG.

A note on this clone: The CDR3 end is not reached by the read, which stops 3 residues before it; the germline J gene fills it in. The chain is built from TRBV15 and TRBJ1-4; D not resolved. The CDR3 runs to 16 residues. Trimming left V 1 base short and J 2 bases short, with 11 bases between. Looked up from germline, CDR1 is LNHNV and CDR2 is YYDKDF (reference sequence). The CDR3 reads CATSRVAVLTNEKLFF. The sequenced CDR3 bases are TGTGCCACCAGCAGAGTCGCAGTCTTGACTAATGAAAAA. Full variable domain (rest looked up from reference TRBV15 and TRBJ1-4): DAMVIQNPRYQVTQFGKPVTLSCSQTLNHNVMYWYQQKSSQAPKLLFHYYDKDFNNEADTPDNFQSRRPNTSFCFLDIRSPGLGDTAMYLCATSRVAVLTNEKLFFGSGTQLSVL.

The CDR3 DNA, read in part, is TGTGCCAGCAGCTTACGAGAACTATCCTACGAG. It specifies CASSLRELSYE. The whole CDR3 region reads CASSLRELSYEQYF. This chain connects TRBV11-2 to TRBJ2-7; D call uncertain. The read comes to an end 3 residues before the CDR3 does, leaving the germline J gene to fill in the end. Trimming stripped 2 bases from V and 1 base from J, with 9 bases between. The CDR3 is 14 residues long. Looked up from germline, CDR1 is SGHAT and CDR2 is FQNNGV.